Reported below is one T cell receptor beta chain. What it binds is not known. The assay was immunoSEQ multiplex PCR, and TCRdb's table has in-frame clones only and misses some. Of tens of thousands of clones in the sample, around 85% were seen once. Unmatched junction bases numbered 9, after V lost 4 bases and J lost 3 bases. Per the germline V gene, CDR1 is SGDLS and CDR2 is YYNGEE. CDR3 length: 15 residues. The entry originates in a study of OX40 agonist ivuxolimab in advanced cancers. Study details: The patients received ivuxolimab by intravenous route every 2 weeks at 0.01 to 10 mg/kg. Patients in dose escalation had liver, melanoma, kidney or head and neck cancers. Patients achieving partial responses numbered three: one hepatocellular carcinoma case and two cutaneous melanoma cases. Study outcomes and limitations: CD8+ T cells were the subset that, on average, had more expanded clones than CD4+.

The chain uses TRBV9 and TRBJ2-5; 7 bases match TRBD1. The TCR sequence derives from an adult with an advanced solid tumor such as melanoma, head and neck, liver or kidney cancer. Sample: CD4+ or CD8+ T cells sorted from blood, taken in a trial of the OX40 agonist ivuxolimab. The CDR3 here is CASSFRQGSKETQYF. The CDR3 DNA follows: TGTGCCAGCAGCTTCCGACAGGGATCCAAAGAGACCCAGTACTTC.